The clone carrying this T cell receptor beta chain was counted only a few times. The target antigen is unknown. The data derive from a study of CD8+ T cells in alopecia areata. The study's findings and limits: There were also resident alphabeta T cells of normal skin sequenced in scalp samples. Researchers report lesional scalp, most notably alopecia totalis/universalis, outstripped normal scalp in clonality.

Treatment specified: oral pan-JAK inhibitor, 5-10 mg twice daily. Alopecia areata patients provided lesional scalp punch biopsies and peripheral blood, both collected for the study. Germline CDR1 and CDR2: SNHLY and FYNNEI. This CDR3 has 14 amino acids. V lost 6 bases, J lost 5 bases, and 13 bases lay in between. Isolated RNA was reverse transcribed into cDNA used as the sequencing template. Sequencing was performed with immunoSEQ multiplex PCR; in TCRdb, only in-frame clones are kept and a portion is missing. The profile shows some 190,000 clones, 50% to 60% of them singletons. The V call is TRBV2, the J call TRBJ2-2; the D gene is possibly TRBD2 (6 bases). The specimen comprised CD4+ T cells sorted from blood, sampled at week 4, from a patient treated with tofacitinib. This TCR was recovered from a human donor with alopecia areata. The CDR3 region has the DNA TGTGCCAGCAGACTAGCAGTTTTGACCGGGGAGCTGTTTTTT. Translated, it gives CASRLAVLTGELFF.